These 24 T cell receptor beta chains came from one sample sequenced in a study of OX40 agonist ivuxolimab in advanced cancers. The method was the immunoSEQ multiplex PCR assay. TCRdb took this table from immuneACCESS and kept in-frame rearrangements with V and J called. Such tables lack part of the clones; where checked against another copy, unresolved V genes explain under half of the gap, and the rest is unexplained. This sample lists 53,000 or so clones; more than 70% were detected once. Clones ranked in the top ten supply roughly 1.5% of the sample. Specimen: CD4+ or CD8+ T cells sorted from blood, collected in a trial of the OX40 agonist ivuxolimab. These receptors originate from an adult with an advanced solid tumor such as melanoma, head and neck, liver or kidney cancer.

The genes are TRBV28 and TRBJ1-3; D gene unclear. Trimming removed 7 bases from V and 1 base from J, with 14 bases in between. The CDR3 spans 15 residues. Germline V lookup: CDR1 MDHEN, CDR2 SYDVKM. CDR3 loop: CASTSSSASGNTIYF. The CDR3 DNA reads TGTGCCAGCACCTCCTCATCCGCATCTGGAAACACCATATATTTT. Based on the CDR3 plus reference TRBV28 and TRBJ1-3, the full variable domain is DVKVTQSSRYLVKRTGEKVFLECVQDMDHENMFWYRQDPGLGLRLIYFSYDVKMKEKGDIPEGYSVSREKKERFSLILESASTNQTSMYLCASTSSSASGNTIYFGEGSWLTVV.

This clone was counted only a few times. The V gene is TRBV9, the J gene TRBJ2-2, with 8 bases lining up with TRBD2. Germline loops: CDR1 SGDLS, CDR2 YYNGEE. This CDR3 comprises 16 residues. V shed 9 bases and J 6 bases; nucleotides not matched to a gene: 16. This chain's CDR3 is CATTRGSSGRPGELFF. As DNA, the CDR3 is TGTGCCACCACACGTGGGTCCAGCGGGAGACCCGGGGAGCTGTTTTTT.

The CDR3 region has the DNA TGCGCCAGCAGCTTCAACACAAATAACGAGCAGTACTTC. It is translated as CASSFNTNNEQYF. The rearrangement joins TRBV5-1 to TRBJ2-7, with no clear D. The CDR3 length is 13 residues. The V end lost 2 bases, the J end lost 5 bases, and 11 bases lay between the germline ends. Germline CDR1 is SGHRS and CDR2 is YFSETQ.

The chain employs TRBV30 and TRBJ1-2; no clear D gene. Germline CDR1 reads GTSNPN; CDR2 reads SVGIG (reference sequence). The CDR3 runs 12 residues. The germline V and J ends were trimmed by 0 bases and 7 bases, with 9 bases remaining between them. CDR3 in amino acids: CAWSVKSGGYTF. In DNA form, the CDR3 reads TGTGCCTGGAGTGTAAAATCAGGTGGCTACACCTTC. The whole variable domain, filled in from reference TRBV30 and TRBJ1-2, reads SQTIHQWPATLVQPVGSPLSLECTVEGTSNPNLYWYRQAAGRGLQLLFYSVGIGQISSEVPQNLSASRPQDRQFILSSKKLLLSDSGFYLCAWSVKSGGYTFGSGTRLTVV.

V is TRBV10-2 and J is TRBJ2-1; either TRBD1 or TRBD2 may fit D (5 bases each). Germline V gene data show CDR1 as WSHSY and CDR2 as SAAADI. This CDR3 region has 14 residues. Trimming pared 0 bases from V and 9 bases from J, leaving 12 bases between. For the CDR3, the DNA is TGCGCCAGCAGTGAGTCCGCCCCTGGGGGTGAGCAGTTCTTC. Translation gives CASSESAPGGEQFF.

The chain employs TRBV21-1 and TRBJ2-6; the table gives TRBD2 as D, unverified against the DNA. TRBV21-1 is described as a pseudogene. The CDR3 covers 15 residues. The CDR3 loop is CASSGSYSGANVLTF. Written as DNA, the CDR3 is TGTGCCAGCAGTGGGAGCTACTCTGGGGCCAACGTCCTGACTTTC.

The V and J genes are TRBV5-6 and TRBJ2-4, with TRBD2 matching over 8 bases. The CDR3 sequence is 15 residues long. Looked up from germline, CDR1 is SGHDT and CDR2 is YYEEEE. With V trimmed by 0 bases and J by 6 bases, 5 bases remained unmatched. For the CDR3, the DNA is TGTGCCAGCAGCTTGGACTGGGCGGGGGGAAACATTCAGTACTTC. Protein sequence: CASSLDWAGGNIQYF.

This rearrangement joins TRBV28 to TRBJ1-2; 9 nucleotides match TRBD1. CDR1 and CDR2 (germline): MDHEN, SYDVKM. V was pared by 3 bases and J by 4 bases, with 3 bases of the junction left unmatched. The CDR3 totals 14 residues. CDR3 in amino acids: CASSFSTGGYGYTF. CDR3 nucleotide sequence: TGTGCCAGCAGTTTCTCGACAGGGGGCTATGGCTACACCTTC.

This chain connects TRBV18 to TRBJ1-4; 9 bases map to TRBD1. V was clipped by 3 bases and J by 8 bases; unmatched bases: 4. This CDR3 has 14 residues. Germline V lookup: CDR1 KGHSH, CDR2 LQKENI. The CDR3 spells CASSPGTGREKLFF. In nucleotides, the CDR3 is TGTGCCAGCTCACCGGGGACAGGGAGAGAAAAACTGTTTTTT. Drawing the rest from reference TRBV18 and TRBJ1-4, the complete variable domain is NAGVMQNPRHLVRRRGQEARLRCSPMKGHSHVYWYRQLPEEGLKFMVYLQKENIIDESGMPKERFSAEFPKEGPSILRIQQVVRGDSAAYFCASSPGTGREKLFFGSGTQLSVL.

The genes are TRBV5-8 and TRBJ1-6; 10 bases align to TRBD1. The germline V gene encodes CDR1 SGHTS and CDR2 YDEGEE. This CDR3 comprises 16 residues. Trimming at V came to 3 bases and at J to 6 bases, leaving 6 bases not matched to a gene. The CDR3 DNA reads TGTGCCAGCAGCTACTGGACAGGGGGACCTAATTCACCCCTCCACTTT. Translated, it gives CASSYWTGGPNSPLHF.

This rearrangement joins TRBV5-1 to TRBJ2-2; no clear D. Germline CDR1 and CDR2: SGHRS and YFSETQ. There are 14 residues in the CDR3. V lost 4 bases to trimming and J lost 0 bases, with 7 bases between them. The CDR3 region is CASSPEANTGELFF. CDR3 bases: TGCGCCAGCAGCCCGGAAGCGAACACCGGGGAGCTGTTTTTT.

This chain joins TRBV7-8 and TRBJ2-7; TRBD1 matches 9 bases. After removal of 5 bases from V and 3 bases from J, the junction contained 8 bases not matched to a gene. Germline values: CDR1 SGHVS, CDR2 FQNEAQ. This CDR3 is built from 15 residues. CDR3 protein: CASSAQQGAGYEQYF. The CDR3, as DNA: TGTGCCAGCAGCGCGCAACAGGGGGCTGGCTACGAGCAGTACTTC.

The chain recombines TRBV5-6 with TRBJ1-1; maybe TRBD1 (6 bases). The CDR3 contains 14 residues. With 4 bases removed from V and 5 bases from J, the gap between germline ends came to 15 bases. Per the germline V gene, CDR1 is SGHDT and CDR2 is YYEEEE. CDR3 region: CASSQGGRSTEAFF. For the CDR3, the DNA is TGTGCCAGCAGCCAAGGGGGGCGGTCGACTGAAGCTTTCTTT. The whole variable domain, filled in from reference TRBV5-6 and TRBJ1-1, reads DAGVTQSPTHLIKTRGQQVTLRCSPKSGHDTVSWYQQALGQGPQFIFQYYEEEERQRGNFPDRFSGHQFPNYSSELNVNALLLGDSALYLCASSQGGRSTEAFFGQGTRLTVV.

The genes are TRBV7-2 and TRBJ1-1; D is unclear. Deletions cut 8 bases from V and 4 bases from J, with 14 bases between. Germline V gene lookup returns CDR1 SGHTA and CDR2 FQGNSA. The CDR3 is 13 amino acids. The chain's CDR3 is CASGSLRATEAFF. The CDR3 region has the DNA TGTGCCAGCGGGAGTCTGAGGGCCACTGAAGCTTTCTTT.

The CDR3 DNA sequence: TGTGCCAGCAGCCGAGGGGGGGGACAGGGGGTCCGGAACTATGGCTACACCTTC. Its translation: CASSRGGGQGVRNYGYTF. The genes are TRBV5-6 and TRBJ1-2, with 11 nucleotides matching TRBD1. Germline V gene lookup returns CDR1 SGHDT and CDR2 YYEEEE. The CDR3 is 18 residues long. V lost 4 bases, J lost 2 bases, and 13 bases stayed unmatched. The variable domain in full, completed from reference TRBV5-6 and TRBJ1-2, reads DAGVTQSPTHLIKTRGQQVTLRCSPKSGHDTVSWYQQALGQGPQFIFQYYEEEERQRGNFPDRFSGHQFPNYSSELNVNALLLGDSALYLCASSRGGGQGVRNYGYTFGSGTRLTVV.

This chain connects TRBV2 to TRBJ1-1, with D unclear. The germline V gene has CDR1 SNHLY and CDR2 FYNNEI. This CDR3 contains 11 residues. Trimming left V 6 bases short and J 8 bases short, with 10 bases between. CDR3 sequence: CASSAPIEAFF. For the CDR3, the DNA is TGTGCCAGCAGCGCTCCAATAGAAGCTTTCTTT.

The chain recombines TRBV5-5 with TRBJ2-7, with D possibly being TRBD1 (6 bases). This CDR3 has 13 residues. Germline CDR1 and CDR2: SGHKS and YYEKEE (reference sequence). V gave up 4 bases and J gave up 0 bases, with 8 bases separating them. The CDR3 nucleotides are TGTGCCAGCAGCCTACAGGGCTCCTACGAGCAGTACTTC. Its protein product is CASSLQGSYEQYF.

The chain links TRBV10-1 to TRBJ1-5; D call uncertain. V lost 3 bases and J lost 3, with 0 bases in between. The CDR3 length is 11 residues. The germline gives CDR1 WNHNN, CDR2 SYGVQD (reference sequence). In nucleotides, the CDR3 is TGCGCCAGCAGTGACAATCAGCCCCAGCATTTT. It is translated as CASSDNQPQHF.

The V and J genes are TRBV7-2 and TRBJ1-5; 12 nucleotides agree with TRBD1. This CDR3 has 19 amino acids. Germline V CDR1 and CDR2: SGHTA, FQGNSA. Germline trimming cut 6 bases from V and 0 bases from J; bases unmatched to any gene: 12. The CDR3 region is CASRTTGTGGPYSNQPQHF. The DNA for the CDR3 is TGTGCCAGCAGAACTACCGGGACAGGGGGCCCTTATAGCAATCAGCCCCAGCATTTT.

The chain uses TRBV4-1 and TRBJ2-7; 7 nucleotides agree with TRBD2. The germline V gene has CDR1 MGHRA and CDR2 YSYEKL. This CDR3 region has 15 residues. With 0 bases clipped from V and 3 bases from J, the junction kept 5 bases outside the gene matches. Here the CDR3 reads CASSQDSSGNYEQYF. CDR3 DNA: TGCGCCAGCAGCCAAGATTCAAGCGGGAACTACGAGCAGTACTTC.

The chain links TRBV5-4 to TRBJ2-5; 7 bases are shared with TRBD1. CDR1 is SGHNT, CDR2 YYREEE, per germline (reference sequence). This CDR3 region has 15 residues. After removal of 5 bases from V and 3 bases from J, the junction contained 10 bases not matched to a gene. In nucleotides, the CDR3 is TGTGCCAGCAGTACCACTCACACAGGGGAAGAGACCCAGTACTTC. Protein: CASSTTHTGEETQYF. Supplemented by reference TRBV5-4 and TRBJ2-5, the full variable domain reads ETGVTQSPTHLIKTRGQQVTLRCSSQSGHNTVSWYQQALGQGPQFIFQYYREEENGRGNFPPRFSGLQFPNYSSELNVNALELDDSALYLCASSTTHTGEETQYFGPGTRLLVL.

The chain recombines TRBV6-5 with TRBJ2-7, with 11 bases identical to TRBD2. The CDR3 extends over 15 amino acids. Germline-derived CDR1 and CDR2 are MNHEY and SVGAGI. V lost 6 bases and J lost 4; bases outside the gene matches: 8. This chain's CDR3 is CASRYSGLADYEQYF. The CDR3 DNA sequence: TGTGCCAGCAGATATTCGGGACTAGCGGATTACGAGCAGTACTTC.

Only a few counts were recorded for this clone. The rearrangement joins TRBV4-2 to TRBJ1-2, with TRBD1 as a possible D gene (6 bases). CDR1 LGHNA and CDR2 YNFKEQ come from the germline V gene. This CDR3 region has 15 residues. Trimming took 0 bases from V and 7 from J, leaving 15 bases between them. The CDR3 reads CASSQEVVGGGGYTF. CDR3 coding DNA: TGTGCCAGCAGCCAAGAAGTCGTCGGAGGGGGTGGCTACACCTTC.

The chain has TRBV20-1 and TRBJ1-2, with D unresolved. Germline CDR1 is DFQATT and CDR2 is SNEGSKA (reference sequence). Trimming took 3 bases from V and 7 from J, leaving 9 bases between them. This CDR3 has 11 amino acids. DNA of the CDR3: TGCAGTGCTAGCCCCGCCAGTGGCTACACCTTC. It is translated as CSASPASGYTF.